This record looks at one TCR beta chain sequence and its context. The antigen it recognizes is unknown. There are no base qualities to consult, and no much larger clone falls within one base. TCRbeta CDR3 regions were amplified from genomic DNA by means of the immunoSEQ Assay, a bias-controlled multiplex PCR. Regarding the original processing steps: The number of nucleated cells in each sample was estimated from the amplification of reference gene primers within the assay. To quantify the absolute abundance of each unique TCRbeta CDR3 rearrangement, sequence reads were collapsed and filtered. For each sample, productive Simpson clonality was calculated by taking the square root of Simpson's diversity index across productive rearrangements. The table was pulled from immuneACCESS by TCRdb, which kept in-frame rearrangements only. Such tables lose some clones; where checked, under half of the loss comes from unresolved V genes, and the rest has no known cause. The DNA was the basis for D and trimming; V, J and clone size are from that table. Across this sample there are about 210,000 clones, with roughly 81% seen only once. The ten largest clones take up around 7.3% of the sample.

The sample originates from a study of blood T cell repertoires in COVID-19 (dated by TCRdb to 2020 to 2022). Regarding the research as a whole: Samples covering the acute and convalescent phases of COVID-19 were provided by collaborators in the United States, Italy and Spain. Samples came from the ongoing ImmuneRACE study (first 160 participants) plus 1,254 subjects from 6 global collaborators. Deeply sampled blood TCRbeta repertoires from subjects exposed to, actively infected with, or recovered from COVID-19 were included in the dataset. The sample metadata nearly always contained a de-identified subject ID, COVID-19 status, age in years and sex. The material from the prospective study consisted of cDNA or gDNA derived from T cells, B-cell-depleted T cells, or PBMCs. A freely available public database, intended as a resource for researchers studying the immune response to SARS-CoV-2, is where the repertoires were released. Where available, HLA class I and class II types were obtained from metadata supplied by the sample provider rather than from assay-based typing.

Trimming takes 6 bases off V and 14 bases off J; junction bases not matched to a gene: 10. The CDR3 holds 13 amino acids from the cysteine to the phenylalanine. The DNA shown is the 39-base CDR3, in frame from base 1. Whole blood was collected in K2EDTA tubes by collaborating institutions according to the institutions' own protocols. For TCRbeta analysis, collaborators shipped samples as frozen whole blood, isolated PBMCs, or DNA extracted from either of those sample types. Beyond this particular receptor, the publication reports: The quantity of clinical and demographic metadata differed by source and by participant and was supplied without curation.

The chain employs TRBV12-3 or TRBV12-4 and TRBJ1-6, with 7 central nucleotides matching TRBD1. The material sequenced was peripheral blood. This TCR was recovered from a woman aged 50 to 60 with active or convalescent COVID-19. DNA sequence: TGTGCCAGCAGCCGGGACAGCCTAGGAACCCTCCACTTT. Translation gives CASSRDSLGTLHF.